This T cell receptor (beta chain) was captured by sequencing in a study of vaccination effects on CD4 cells after COVID-19. After expansion with viral peptide pools in the ViraFEST assay, antigen-specific CD4+ T cells were sequenced. Scientists isolated CD4+ T cells after an approximately 9-day culture period ended. Each participant was administered two doses of either the BNT162b2 or the mRNA-1273 vaccine. Each culture well received about 2 million PBMC. These cells were then cultured in IMDM with approximately 10 IU/ml IL-2 and around 9.6 ug/ml peptides. Half-medium exchanges with IL-2 medium took place on days 3 and 7. This table comes from immunoSEQ multiplex PCR, and its TCRdb copy is limited to in-frame clones, with some not included. Among roughly 27,000 clones listed, about 69% were seen once. A note on this clone: Its antigen is undetermined.

V was clipped by 2 bases and J by 3 bases, with 8 bases between them. The CDR3 consists of 13 residues. Germline V gene sequence: CDR1 SEHNR, CDR2 FQNEAQ (reference sequence). The sequenced sample was CD4+ T cells from PBMCs cultured with HCoV-NL63 spike peptides, obtained after COVID-19 vaccination. This chain joins TRBV7-9 and TRBJ2-7; TRBD1 is a possible D gene (7 bases). The receptor was derived from a human donor who received a COVID-19 vaccine. This chain's CDR3 is CASSLQGGYEQYF. The CDR3 DNA follows: TGTGCCAGCAGCTTACAGGGGGGCTACGAGCAGTACTTC. The full variable domain, in which reference TRBV7-9 and TRBJ2-7 provide the parts outside the CDR3, is DTGVSQNPRHKITKRGQNVTFRCDPISEHNRLYWYRQTLGQGPEFLTYFQNEAQLEKSRLLSDRFSAERPKGSFSTLEIQRTEQGDSAMYLCASSLQGGYEQYFGPGTRLTVT.